These 15 T cell receptor beta chains were all obtained from the same sample, sequenced in a study of PD-1 blockade in classical Hodgkin lymphoma. Generated by immunoSEQ multiplex PCR, the TCRdb table keeps only in-frame clones and is missing some. The repertoire holds 130,000 to 150,000 clones, with just under 80% as singletons. Each and every patient relapsed after autologous stem cell transplantation, and patients got differing brentuximab vedotin exposure. Sample: peripheral blood mononuclear cells (PBMCs), taken before the second cycle of nivolumab. These receptors all stem from a human donor with classical Hodgkin lymphoma.

This clone was observed once. This may stem from a read error, because a much larger clone lies one nucleotide away. This rearrangement joins TRBV14 to TRBJ2-7; D gene unclear. Germline assignment: CDR1 SGHDN and CDR2 FVKESK. The CDR3 extends over 11 amino acids. The V and J ends lost 4 bases and 1 base respectively, with 2 bases between them. The CDR3 coding sequence is TGTGCCAGCAGCCTATCCTACGAGCAGTACTTC. Translation gives CASSLSYEQYF.

V gene TRBV6-6 combines with J gene TRBJ2-5; D call uncertain. V dropped 5 bases and J dropped 3 bases, with 4 bases sitting between them. This CDR3 comprises 11 residues. CDR1 is MNHNY, CDR2 SVGAGI, per germline (reference sequence). The CDR3 loop is CASSIEETQYF. For the CDR3, the DNA is TGTGCCAGCAGTATCGAAGAGACCCAGTACTTC.

The chain carries TRBV5-1 and TRBJ2-5, with 9 positions matching TRBD1. The CDR3 has 14 residues. Germline assignment: CDR1 SGHRS and CDR2 YFSETQ. The trim removed 3 bases at V and 7 bases at J, leaving 7 bases unmatched. The CDR3 here is CASSSGTGLGTQYF. As DNA, the CDR3 is TGCGCCAGCAGCTCCGGGACAGGGCTGGGGACCCAGTACTTC. Supplemented by reference TRBV5-1 and TRBJ2-5, the full variable domain reads KAGVTQTPRYLIKTRGQQVTLSCSPISGHRSVSWYQQTPGQGLQFLFEYFSETQRNKGNFPGRFSGRQFSNSRSEMNVSTLELGDSALYLCASSSGTGLGTQYFGPGTRLLVL.

This chain joins TRBV28 and TRBJ1-4; TRBD1 matches 7 bases. Germline CDR1 MDHEN, CDR2 SYDVKM. The V gene end was trimmed by 5 bases and the J gene end by 4 bases; junction bases not matched to a gene: 10. The CDR3 runs to 16 residues. CDR3 sequence: CASSELSGTDNEKLFF. As DNA, the CDR3 is TGTGCCAGCAGTGAGCTATCCGGGACAGATAATGAAAAACTGTTTTTT.

This rearrangement joins TRBV5-1 to TRBJ2-7, with 10 bases fitting TRBD1. Germline CDR1 SGHRS, CDR2 YFSETQ. Unmatched junction bases numbered 4, after V lost 0 bases and J lost 4 bases. The CDR3 covers 15 residues. The CDR3 loop reads CASSLAGTGVYEQYF. CDR3 nucleotides: TGCGCCAGCAGCTTGGCCGGGACAGGGGTTTACGAGCAGTACTTC.

This chain links TRBV6-5 with TRBJ2-3; TRBD2 matches at 11 bases. CDR3 size: 15 residues. CDR1 and CDR2 (germline): MNHEY, SVGAGI. With 2 bases clipped from V and 6 bases from J, the junction kept 4 bases outside the gene matches. CDR3 amino acids: CASSYTSGGGDTQYF. In nucleotides, the CDR3 is TGTGCCAGCAGTTACACTAGCGGGGGCGGGGATACGCAGTATTTT.

The V and J genes are TRBV27 and TRBJ2-2, with 11 bases aligning to TRBD1. The CDR3 sequence is 16 residues long. The V gene end was trimmed by 5 bases and the J gene end by 5 bases; junction bases not matched to a gene: 7. Germline-derived CDR1 and CDR2 are MNHEY and SMNVEV (reference sequence). For the CDR3, the DNA is TGTGCCAGCAGTCCCTGGACAGGGGGCGCGACCGGGGAGCTGTTTTTT. Translating it yields CASSPWTGGATGELFF.

The rearrangement links TRBV5-4 to TRBJ2-3, with a weak D call TRBD2 (7 bases). The CDR3 covers 16 residues. The germline V gene has CDR1 SGHNT and CDR2 YYREEE (reference sequence). Trimming removed 3 bases from V and 3 bases from J, with 17 bases in between. The CDR3 reads CASSSTSGRGTDTQYF. In DNA form, the CDR3 reads TGTGCCAGCAGCTCGACCAGTGGGAGGGGGACAGATACGCAGTATTTT.

The CDR3 loop reads CASSYSGGYTGELFF. The CDR3 nucleotides read TGTGCCAGCAGTTACTCAGGGGGCTACACCGGGGAGCTGTTTTTT. This chain connects TRBV6-5 to TRBJ2-2, with TRBD1 matching over 7 bases. Germline V gene sequence: CDR1 MNHEY, CDR2 SVGAGI. This CDR3 is built from 15 residues. V shed 0 bases, J shed 3 bases, and the junction held 1 base outside the gene matches.

The chain recombines TRBV9 with TRBJ1-2, with TRBD1 as a possible D gene (6 bases). The CDR3 contains 14 residues. Deletions cut 3 bases from V and 7 bases from J, with 16 bases between. Germline assignment: CDR1 SGDLS and CDR2 YYNGEE. CDR3 sequence reads: CASSEGGQYGGYTF. CDR3 DNA: TGTGCCAGCAGCGAGGGGGGACAATACGGTGGCTACACCTTC.

The genes are TRBV7-3 and TRBJ1-5; D unclear. Germline V gene lookup returns CDR1 SGHTA and CDR2 FQGTGA. Trimming took off 6 bases at V and 0 bases at J, with 12 bases between the two ends. The CDR3 loop spans 15 amino acids. The CDR3 sequence is CASSYPRGSNQPQHF. CDR3 DNA: TGTGCCAGCAGTTACCCCCGGGGTAGCAATCAGCCCCAGCATTTT. Complete variable domain (other parts from reference TRBV7-3 and TRBJ1-5): GAGVSQTPSNKVTEKGKYVELRCDPISGHTALYWYRQSLGQGPEFLIYFQGTGAADDSGLPNDRFFAVRPEGSVSTLKIQRTERGDSAVYLCASSYPRGSNQPQHFGDGTRLSIL.

This chain uses TRBV4-2 with TRBJ2-7; D is uncertain. With 1 base removed from V and 0 bases from J, the gap between germline ends came to 4 bases. The CDR3 spans 13 residues. The germline V gene has CDR1 LGHNA and CDR2 YNFKEQ. The CDR3 nucleotides are TGTGCCAGCAGCCAAGTTTTCTCCTACGAGCAGTACTTC. Translating it yields CASSQVFSYEQYF.

This clone was seen a handful of times. This chain links TRBV6-5 with TRBJ2-7; D is unclear. Per germline, CDR1 MNHEY and CDR2 SVGAGI. Deletions cut 6 bases from V and 4 bases from J, with 13 bases between. The CDR3 is 13 residues long. DNA of the CDR3: TGTGCCAGCAGGACCCGGGTTCCTTACGAGCAGTACTTC. Its protein is CASRTRVPYEQYF.

The gene calls are TRBV27 and TRBJ1-5; no clear D. The V gene lost 3 bases and the J gene lost 4 bases, with 19 bases spanning the gap. CDR1 is MNHEY and CDR2 is SMNVEV in the germline V gene (reference sequence). CDR3 length: 17 residues. The DNA for the CDR3 is TGTGCCAGCAGTTTGAAGTTGGCTGGAAACCTGAATCAGCCCCAGCATTTT. The encoded protein is CASSLKLAGNLNQPQHF.

The chain couples TRBV15 to TRBJ1-1, with TRBD1 as a possible D gene (5 bases). This CDR3 spans 16 amino acids. Trimming pared 3 bases from V and 0 bases from J, leaving 14 bases between. CDR1 LNHNV and CDR2 YYDKDF come from the germline V gene (reference sequence). CDR3: CATSRTGGRMNTEAFF. CDR3 in DNA: TGTGCCACCAGCAGGACCGGGGGTCGCATGAACACTGAAGCTTTCTTT. Full variable domain (missing parts from reference TRBV15 and TRBJ1-1): DAMVIQNPRYQVTQFGKPVTLSCSQTLNHNVMYWYQQKSSQAPKLLFHYYDKDFNNEADTPDNFQSRRPNTSFCFLDIRSPGLGDTAMYLCATSRTGGRMNTEAFFGQGTRLTVV.